This entry lists 5 T cell receptor beta chains sequenced from one sample in a study of response to subunit inactivated influenza vaccine. TCRdb ran MiXCR on the RT-PCR reads and lists one entry per CDR3 protein. The sample holds about 300,000 distinct CDR3 sequences, about 20% seen once. Material: PBMCs from blood, obtained around 22 months after vaccination. All receptors derive from a man aged 45 to 70 who received an inactivated influenza vaccine.

This clonotype has only a few counts. V and J are TRBV6-1 and TRBJ1-1; D remains unclear. The CDR3 is made up of 14 amino acids. Trimming cost V 8 bases and J 1 base, with 14 bases left between them. Germline CDR1 and CDR2: MNHNS and SASEGT. CDR3 DNA: TGTGCCAGCTCCTCCATCGGAGGGAACACTGAAGCTTTCTTT. It yields the protein CASSSIGGNTEAFF.

This clonotype was counted only a few times. The chain links TRBV6-5 to TRBJ1-6; possible D gene TRBD1, 5 bases. Trimming left V 1 base short and J 10 bases short, with 11 bases between. Germline CDR1 and CDR2: MNHEY and SVGAGI. There are 14 residues in the CDR3. CDR3 nucleotide sequence: TGTGCCAGCAGTTACTTGCAGGGCTGGTCACCCCTCCACTTT. It translates to CASSYLQGWSPLHF.

The chain joins TRBV29-1 to TRBJ2-7; 7 nucleotides agree with TRBD1. Trimming at V came to 6 bases and at J to 2 bases, leaving 7 bases not matched to a gene. Germline CDR1 SQVTM, CDR2 ANQGSEA. There are 13 residues in the CDR3. The CDR3 region has the DNA TGCAGCGTGACAAGGGACAGCGCCTACGAGCAGTACTTC. Its translation: CSVTRDSAYEQYF.

This clonotype came up a few times. The chain is built from TRBV28 and TRBJ1-2; D might be TRBD1 (6 bases). The CDR3 contains 15 residues. Germline V gives CDR1 MDHEN, CDR2 SYDVKM. Trimming removed 2 bases at V and 3 bases at J, with 13 bases between. The CDR3 DNA is TGTGCCAGCAGTTTAGCCACAGGGTTCGACTATGGCTACACCTTC. As protein: CASSLATGFDYGYTF.

This clonotype was found once. This chain uses TRBV30 with TRBJ1-2; 7 bases map to TRBD1. Trimming cost V 3 bases and J 7 bases; bases outside gene matches: 5. The germline V gene encodes CDR1 GTSNPN and CDR2 SVGIG (reference sequence). The CDR3 is 12 amino acids. For the CDR3, the DNA is TGTGCCTGGAGCAGGACAGGTCTTGGCTACACCTTC. Its translation: CAWSRTGLGYTF.